Presented here are 13 T cell receptor beta chains from one specimen sequenced in a study of T cells in women clearing cervical HPV infection. TCRdb's table, derived via immunoSEQ multiplex PCR, lists solely in-frame clones and lacks some. Recorded here are 45,000 to 55,000 clones; the top ten clones represent around 1.5%. Sequencing was performed on blood buffy coat. These receptors were collected from a woman aged 18 to 75 with a cervical HPV16 infection that either progressed to CIN3+ or cleared (not recorded which).

Note on this clone: The read terminates 3 residues before the CDR3 end, so the remaining end is supplied by the germline J gene. This chain connects TRBV20-1 to TRBJ1-1, with 10 nucleotides matching TRBD1. Trimming at V came to 6 bases and at J to 4 bases, leaving 11 bases not matched to a gene. CDR3 length equals 15 residues. Germline CDR1 DFQATT, CDR2 SNEGSKA (reference sequence). The DNA read from the CDR3 is TGCAGTGCCCGTATACCGGGGACAGGGGTCACTGAA. Its translation is CSARIPGTGVTE. The CDR3 as a whole reads CSARIPGTGVTEAFF.

A word on this clone: The CDR3 is cut off 3 residues early in the read; its end comes from the germline J gene. Other DNA sequences from this sample encode an identical CDR3 as well. J is TRBJ2-7 and V is TRBV18; 7 bases map to TRBD2. V lost 3 bases to trimming and J lost 5 bases; unmatched junction nucleotides: 10. Germline CDR1 is KGHSH and CDR2 is LQKENI. The CDR3 length is 15 residues. The DNA read from the CDR3 is TGTGCCAGCTCACCCGACGGACTAGGTGCCGACGAG. This encodes CASSPDGLGADE. Given in full, the CDR3 is CASSPDGLGADEQYF.

Remarks on this clone: The CDR3 end is not reached by the read, which stops 3 residues before it; the germline J gene fills it in. The V and J genes are TRBV29-1 and TRBJ1-2; 9 bases align to TRBD1. CDR1 SQVTM and CDR2 ANQGSEA come from the germline V gene. The CDR3 has 13 residues. V dropped 7 bases and J dropped 3; count of bases not matched to a gene: 6. The DNA read from the CDR3 is TGCAGCGCCGGACAGGGGACGGACTATGGC. It codes for CSAGQGTDYG. The complete CDR3 sequence is CSAGQGTDYGYTF. The full variable domain, with the rest looked up from reference TRBV29-1 and TRBJ1-2, is SAVISQKPSRDICQRGTSLTIQCQVDSQVTMMFWYRQQPGQSLTLIATANQGSEATYESGFVIDKFPISRPNLTFSTLTVSNMSPEDSSIYLCSAGQGTDYGYTFGSGTRLTVV.

To note about this clone: The sequence runs out 3 residues before the end of the CDR3; the remainder is reconstructed from the germline J gene. V and J are TRBV20-1 and TRBJ2-2, with a possible D match to TRBD1 (7 bases). In germline, CDR1 is DFQATT, CDR2 SNEGSKA (reference sequence). Trimming took off 3 bases at V and 1 base at J, with 18 bases between the two ends. The CDR3 extends over 17 amino acids. Partial CDR3 DNA: TGCAGTGCTAGGTCTTACGGGGGACAGCTGAACACCGGGGAG. Its protein product is CSARSYGGQLNTGE. The whole CDR3 sequence is CSARSYGGQLNTGELFF.

Details on this clone: The CDR3 end is not reached by the read, which stops 3 residues before it; the germline J gene fills it in. The chain has TRBV5-1 and TRBJ1-1; D is perhaps TRBD1 (5 bases). The CDR3 is 14 amino acids. The germline V and J ends were trimmed by 0 bases and 4 bases, with 10 bases remaining between them. Germline CDR1 is SGHRS and CDR2 is YFSETQ. The CDR3 DNA, read in part, is TGCGCCAGCAGCTTGGCCGGGGGTGGCACTGAA. This sequence encodes CASSLAGGGTE. The whole CDR3 sequence reads CASSLAGGGTEAFF. Drawing the rest from reference TRBV5-1 and TRBJ1-1, the complete variable domain is KAGVTQTPRYLIKTRGQQVTLSCSPISGHRSVSWYQQTPGQGLQFLFEYFSETQRNKGNFPGRFSGRQFSNSRSEMNVSTLELGDSALYLCASSLAGGGTEAFFGQGTRLTVV.

Concerning this clone itself: The read ends 3 residues shy of where the CDR3 ends; the end is completed using the germline J gene. The chain recombines TRBV12-3 or TRBV12-4 with TRBJ1-6; D may be TRBD1 (6 bases). This CDR3 is built from 13 residues. V was shortened by 5 bases and J by 5 bases, with 7 bases between the two germline ends. The CDR3 bases that were read are TGTGCCAGCAGTGGACAGCATAATTCACCC. This encodes CASSGQHNSP. The whole CDR3 region reads CASSGQHNSPLHF.

As concerns this clone: The read ends 3 residues shy of where the CDR3 ends; the end is completed using the germline J gene. This chain joins TRBV12-3 or TRBV12-4 and TRBJ1-5, with D maybe TRBD1 (5 bases). V dropped 2 bases and J dropped 6 bases, with 11 bases sitting between them. This CDR3 is built from 14 residues. The CDR3 is CASSLPSRVQPQHF. CDR3 DNA, as far as it was read: TGTGCCAGCAGTTTACCCTCCAGGGTTCAGCCC.

As concerns this clone: The read ends 3 residues shy of where the CDR3 ends; the end is completed using the germline J gene. The chain joins TRBV12-3 or TRBV12-4 to TRBJ2-3; D is perhaps TRBD1 (8 bases). V lost 4 bases, J lost 4 bases, and 12 bases lay in between. This CDR3 has 14 amino acids. The DNA read from the CDR3 is TGTGCCAGCAGTTACAGGGGGGGCGCAGATACG. This gives the protein CASSYRGGADT. The whole CDR3 reads CASSYRGGADTQYF.

Concerning this clone itself: The CDR3 extends 3 residues past the end of the read, so its final part is completed from the germline J gene. The gene calls are TRBV12-3 or TRBV12-4 and TRBJ2-1, with TRBD2 as a possible D gene (6 bases). The CDR3 sequence is 12 residues long. V was shortened by 7 bases and J by 7 bases, with 11 bases between the two germline ends. CDR3: CASTPGRNEQFF. The part of the CDR3 DNA that was read is TGTGCCAGCACCCCGGGGAGGAATGAG.

Remarks on this clone: The DNA ends 3 residues before the CDR3 does, and the rest of the CDR3 is filled in from the germline J gene. The V call is TRBV20-1, the J call TRBJ1-5; 10 nucleotides align to TRBD1. Germline V lookup: CDR1 DFQATT, CDR2 SNEGSKA (reference sequence). The CDR3 length is 15 residues. The V and J ends lost 0 bases and 5 bases, in that order; junction bases with no gene match: 4. CDR3 in amino acids: CSARERQGAHQPQHF. The part of the CDR3 DNA that was read is TGCAGTGCTAGAGAGAGACAGGGGGCTCATCAGCCC.

Details on this clone: The CDR3 goes on 3 residues after the read ends, and that part is filled in from the germline J gene. J is TRBJ2-1 and V is TRBV18; D is possibly TRBD2 (6 bases). In germline, CDR1 is KGHSH, CDR2 LQKENI. The CDR3 extends over 15 amino acids. V was trimmed by 2 bases and J by 2 bases, leaving 10 bases between them. This CDR3 is CASSPRAGTYNEQFF. Partial CDR3 DNA: TGTGCCAGCTCACCAAGGGCGGGAACCTACAATGAG.

To note about this clone: The CDR3 end falls 3 residues outside the read, so it is completed with the germline J gene. V and J are TRBV30 and TRBJ2-7, with 7 bases aligning to TRBD1. Germline V gene lookup returns CDR1 GTSNPN and CDR2 SVGIG (reference sequence). CDR3 length: 13 residues. J gave up 4 bases and V 3 bases, and 6 bases lay outside the gene matches. The sequenced CDR3 bases are TGTGCCTGGAGATTGGGACAGATTTACGAG. Amino acids: CAWRLGQIYE. The full-length CDR3 reads as CAWRLGQIYEQYF.

In regard to this clone: The missing CDR3 end, 3 residues past where the read stops, is filled in from the germline J gene. The V and J genes are TRBV10-1 and TRBJ2-2, with 8 bases that match TRBD2. Germline V CDR1 and CDR2: WNHNN, SYGVQD (reference sequence). J was trimmed by 1 base and V by 1 base; bases with no gene match: 8. This CDR3 comprises 18 residues. CDR3 DNA, as far as it was read: TGCGCCAGCAGTGAGTTCACACTAGCGGTTCTGAACACCGGGGAG. The encoded protein is CASSEFTLAVLNTGE. The CDR3 in full is CASSEFTLAVLNTGELFF.